Following are 17 T cell receptor beta chains from one sample sequenced in a study of blood T cell repertoires in COVID-19. Data came from immunoSEQ multiplex PCR; TCRdb stores just in-frame clones and leaves some out. This table has fewer than 200,000 clones, roughly 87% appearing once. The sample taken for sequencing was peripheral blood. These receptor sequences come from a man aged 18-30 years who had recovered from COVID-19.

The V and J genes are TRBV2 and TRBJ2-2; 12 nucleotides match TRBD2. V was pared by 8 bases and J by 5 bases, with 6 bases of the junction left unmatched. This CDR3 has 15 amino acids. Germline V gene sequence: CDR1 SNHLY, CDR2 FYNNEI. In DNA form, the CDR3 reads TGTGCCAGCGGTCCTAGCGGGAGGGCAACCGGGGAGCTGTTTTTT. Protein product: CASGPSGRATGELFF.

This clone occurred once. This chain joins TRBV25-1 and TRBJ2-2, with TRBD2 matching 8 bases. Per germline, CDR1 MGHDK and CDR2 SYGVNS. This CDR3 comprises 17 residues. J lost 1 base, V lost 5 bases, and 9 bases had no gene match. CDR3 coding DNA: TGTGCCAGCAGTCCAAACCTAGCGGGCGTGAACACCGGGGAGCTGTTTTTT. Its protein is CASSPNLAGVNTGELFF.

The chain carries TRBV4-3 and TRBJ2-1; 13 bases map to TRBD2. The CDR3 spans 16 residues. The germline V gene has CDR1 LGHNA and CDR2 YSLEER. J was trimmed by 8 bases and V by 4 bases; bases with no gene match: 8. This chain's CDR3 is CASSLIGLAGDDEQFF. As DNA, the CDR3 is TGCGCCAGCAGCCTCATCGGACTAGCGGGAGACGATGAGCAGTTCTTC.

CDR3 loop: CASSPDRFGSSYEQYF. DNA of the CDR3: TGTGCCAGCAGCCCCGACAGGTTTGGGAGCTCCTACGAGCAGTACTTC. The chain combines TRBV11-2 with TRBJ2-7, with D possibly TRBD1 on 6 matching bases. Trimming pared 5 bases from V and 0 bases from J, leaving 17 bases between. Germline CDR1 reads SGHAT; CDR2 reads FQNNGV. The CDR3 sequence is 16 residues long.

The chain has TRBV5-1 and TRBJ2-5; D perhaps matches TRBD1 (6 bases). The CDR3 has 15 amino acids. Trimming stripped 0 bases from V and 4 bases from J, with 13 bases between. From germline, CDR1 is SGHRS and CDR2 YFSETQ. In DNA form, the CDR3 reads TGCGCCAGCAGCTTGGTAGGGGGTACTGGAGAGACCCAGTACTTC. Protein product: CASSLVGGTGETQYF.

This clone was seen a single time. This sequence joins TRBV5-8 and TRBJ2-5; 7 positions agree with TRBD2. From germline, CDR1 is SGHTS and CDR2 YDEGEE. The CDR3 runs 16 residues. V shed 5 bases and J 5 bases; nucleotides not matched to a gene: 15. CDR3: CASSSGRGLQLETQYF. CDR3 DNA sequence: TGTGCCAGCAGTTCGGGGAGGGGCCTTCAACTGGAGACCCAGTACTTC.

CDR3 region: CASSQDRRGDTIYF. CDR3 sequence (DNA): TGTGCCAGCAGCCAAGACAGGAGAGGAGACACCATATATTTT. The chain uses TRBV28 and TRBJ1-3; tentatively, D is TRBD1 (6 bases). This CDR3 spans 14 amino acids. The germline V gene has CDR1 MDHEN and CDR2 SYDVKM. The ends were cut back, 6 bases at V and 8 bases at J, with 17 bases in the middle. The full variable domain, its missing parts supplied by reference TRBV28 and TRBJ1-3, is DVKVTQSSRYLVKRTGEKVFLECVQDMDHENMFWYRQDPGLGLRLIYFSYDVKMKEKGDIPEGYSVSREKKERFSLILESASTNQTSMYLCASSQDRRGDTIYFGEGSWLTVV.

V gene TRBV10-3 combines with J gene TRBJ1-2; 8 bases map to TRBD1. The CDR3 consists of 13 residues. CDR1 and CDR2 (germline): ENHRY, SYGVKD. The V gene end was trimmed by 4 bases and the J gene end by 5 bases; junction bases not matched to a gene: 3. CDR3 nucleotide sequence: TGTGCCATCAGTGCACAGGGGGAATATGGCTACACCTTC. It yields the protein CAISAQGEYGYTF.

This clone came up once. This chain uses TRBV19 with TRBJ2-5, with 13 bases lining up with TRBD2. V was clipped by 9 bases and J by 7 bases; unmatched bases: 8. This CDR3 comprises 14 residues. Germline loops: CDR1 LNHDA, CDR2 SQIVND (reference sequence). The CDR3 loop is CASAGTSGEATQYF. CDR3 nucleotides: TGTGCCAGCGCCGGGACTAGCGGGGAGGCGACCCAGTACTTC. Complete variable domain (other parts from reference TRBV19 and TRBJ2-5): DGGITQSPKYLFRKEGQNVTLSCEQNLNHDAMYWYRQDPGQGLRLIYYSQIVNDFQKGDIAEGYSVSREKKESFPLTVTSAQKNPTAFYLCASAGTSGEATQYFGPGTRLLVL.

CDR3 bases: TGCGCCAGCAGCTTACAGGGTGTAGAAGAGACCCAGTACTTC. Translating gives CASSLQGVEETQYF. V usage is TRBV5-1 and J usage is TRBJ2-5; the D gene is possibly TRBD1 (6 bases). There are 14 residues in the CDR3. The germline CDR1 and CDR2 sequences are SGHRS and YFSETQ. Deletions cut 2 bases from V and 3 bases from J, with 11 bases between.

J is TRBJ2-5 and V is TRBV9; 10 bases align to TRBD2. The CDR3 is 18 residues long. Germline V CDR1 and CDR2: SGDLS, YYNGEE. V lost 0 bases to trimming and J lost 4 bases; unmatched junction nucleotides: 12. The CDR3 coding sequence is TGTGCCAGCAGCGTAGGGGCTAGCGGGAGTATAGCGGGAGAGACCCAGTACTTC. Its protein is CASSVGASGSIAGETQYF.

The sample holds a few counts of this clone. The chain recombines TRBV4-1 with TRBJ1-3; D possibly corresponds to TRBD1 (5 bases). CDR1 is MGHRA and CDR2 is YSYEKL in the germline V gene. V shed 1 base and J shed 0 bases, with 7 bases lying between them. The CDR3 has 15 residues. The CDR3 spells CASSQGGDSGNTIYF. CDR3 nucleotide sequence: TGCGCCAGCAGCCAAGGGGGGGACTCTGGAAACACCATATATTTT.

The chain uses TRBV3-1 (or the pseudogene TRBV3-2) and TRBJ2-1, with 7 bases fitting TRBD2. In germline, CDR1 is LGHDT, CDR2 YNNKEL (reference sequence). V lost 1 base, J lost 1 base, and 7 bases stayed unmatched. The CDR3 is made up of 17 amino acids. This chain's CDR3 is CASSQANLAASYNEQFF. In DNA, the CDR3 is TGTGCCAGCAGCCAAGCGAATCTAGCGGCTTCCTACAATGAGCAGTTCTTC.

The gene calls are TRBV7-2 and TRBJ1-3; 9 bases agree with TRBD1. This CDR3 region has 16 residues. Trimming removed 4 bases from V and 3 bases from J; junction bases left unmatched: 7. The germline V gene encodes CDR1 SGHTA and CDR2 FQGNSA. CDR3 bases: TGTGCCAGCAGCTCCGGGACAGGGCTCGGTGGAAACACCATATATTTT. This encodes CASSSGTGLGGNTIYF.

This chain connects TRBV5-1 to TRBJ2-4, with 11 bases identical to TRBD2. Germline CDR1 and CDR2: SGHRS and YFSETQ. V trimming: 0 bases; J trimming: 3 bases; junction bases outside the gene matches: 17. The CDR3 is made up of 21 amino acids. The CDR3 DNA follows: TGCGCCAGCAGCTTGGGCCCGGCTAGCGGGAGGTTTAGGGTAAACAAAAACATTCAGTACTTC. It encodes CASSLGPASGRFRVNKNIQYF.

CDR3 sequence (DNA): TGTGCCAGCACGTGGAGCGGGAGACGGAACAATGAGCAGTTCTTC. Translation gives CASTWSGRRNNEQFF. This chain uses TRBV2 with TRBJ2-1; 8 bases fit TRBD2. In germline, CDR1 is SNHLY, CDR2 FYNNEI. V gave up 7 bases and J gave up 5 bases; unmatched junction bases: 10. The length of the CDR3 is 15 residues. The complete variable domain, with remaining parts taken from reference TRBV2 and TRBJ2-1, reads EPEVTQTPSHQVTQMGQEVILRCVPISNHLYFYWYRQILGQKVEFLVSFYNNEISEKSEIFDDQFSVERPDGSNFTLKIRSTKLEDSAMYFCASTWSGRRNNEQFFGPGTRLTVL.

The rearrangement joins TRBV6-5 to TRBJ1-2, with TRBD1 matching over 7 bases. The ends lost 6 bases at V and 6 bases at J; junction bases unmatched: 13. Germline V lookup: CDR1 MNHEY, CDR2 SVGAGI. This CDR3 comprises 15 residues. The CDR3 is CASSSQTGALNGYTF. CDR3 nucleotides: TGTGCCAGCAGCTCACAAACAGGGGCGTTAAATGGCTACACCTTC.